This TCR beta chain is drawn from a study of Ad26.COV2.S vaccination and SARS-CoV-2 variants. Indicated treatment: roughly 19 received Ad26.COV2.S at low or high dose, single or two shots; a few received placebo; per-sample allocation not given. Day 63 after the first injection of vaccine or placebo was the sampling time. This Boston cohort included adults aged 18-55 years. Assay: immunoSEQ multiplex PCR; the TCRdb copy retains only in-frame clones and omits some. Of 350,000 to 450,000 clones in the sample, 89% are singletons; the top ten hold 1.5% to 2%. The CDR3 has 16 residues. Looked up from germline, CDR1 is MNHEY and CDR2 is SVGAGI. The junction had 10 bases not matched to a gene; V was cut back by 2 bases and J by 5 bases.

The V call is TRBV6-5, the J call TRBJ2-5, with 8 positions matching TRBD2. The source of this sequence is a person between 18 and 60 years old who received the Ad26.COV2.S COVID-19 vaccine or a placebo. The material was peripheral blood, obtained in a trial of Ad26.COV2.S vaccine versus placebo. This CDR3 reads CASSYGLAGFGETQYF. In DNA form, the CDR3 reads TGTGCCAGCAGTTACGGTTTAGCGGGATTCGGGGAGACCCAGTACTTC.